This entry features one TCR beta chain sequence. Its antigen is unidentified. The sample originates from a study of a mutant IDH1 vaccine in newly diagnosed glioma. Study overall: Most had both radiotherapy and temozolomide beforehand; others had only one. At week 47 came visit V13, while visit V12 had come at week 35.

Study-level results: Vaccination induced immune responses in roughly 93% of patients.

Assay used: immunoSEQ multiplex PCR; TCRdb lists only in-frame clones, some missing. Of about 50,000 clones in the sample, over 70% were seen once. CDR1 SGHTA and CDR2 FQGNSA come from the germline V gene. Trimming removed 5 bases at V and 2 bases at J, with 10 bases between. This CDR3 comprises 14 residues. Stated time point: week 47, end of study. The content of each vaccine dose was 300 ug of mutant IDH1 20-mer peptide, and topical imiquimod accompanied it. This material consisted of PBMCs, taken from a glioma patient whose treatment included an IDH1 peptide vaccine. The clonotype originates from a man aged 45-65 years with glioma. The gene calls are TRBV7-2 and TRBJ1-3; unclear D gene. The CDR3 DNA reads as TGTGCCAGCAGCCCCCATTCCGCTGGAAACACCATATATTTT. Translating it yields CASSPHSAGNTIYF.